The TCR beta chain described here comes from a study of regulatory T cells in long-lasting Graves disease. Arm-PCR with iRepertoire HTBI primers amplified the CDR3 regions for these TCR beta libraries. MiXCR, applied by TCRdb to the multiplex PCR reads, yields one record per CDR3 protein. The repertoire has roughly 500,000 distinct CDR3 sequences, 13% to 15% of them found once; the top ten carry about a sixth. From germline, CDR1 is SQVTM and CDR2 ANQGSEA. The CDR3 extends over 13 amino acids. J lost 2 bases, V lost 4 bases, and 2 bases had no gene match. Time point meaning: newly diagnosed GD, antithyroid drugs for less than 3 months. The authors made the TCR library using RNA they extracted from PBMCs. The same sample was also used in a study of T cells in Graves' hyperthyroidism and ophthalmopathy.

The material sequenced was peripheral blood mononuclear cells (PBMCs), taken at new diagnosis, from a patient treated with antithyroid drugs. The origin of this receptor is a woman in her forties or fifties with Graves disease. The chain is built from TRBV29-1 and TRBJ2-3, with 8 bases matching TRBD1. The CDR3 protein is CSVADRATDTQYF. Written as DNA, the CDR3 is TGCAGCGTTGCGGACAGGGCCACAGATACGCAGTATTTT.